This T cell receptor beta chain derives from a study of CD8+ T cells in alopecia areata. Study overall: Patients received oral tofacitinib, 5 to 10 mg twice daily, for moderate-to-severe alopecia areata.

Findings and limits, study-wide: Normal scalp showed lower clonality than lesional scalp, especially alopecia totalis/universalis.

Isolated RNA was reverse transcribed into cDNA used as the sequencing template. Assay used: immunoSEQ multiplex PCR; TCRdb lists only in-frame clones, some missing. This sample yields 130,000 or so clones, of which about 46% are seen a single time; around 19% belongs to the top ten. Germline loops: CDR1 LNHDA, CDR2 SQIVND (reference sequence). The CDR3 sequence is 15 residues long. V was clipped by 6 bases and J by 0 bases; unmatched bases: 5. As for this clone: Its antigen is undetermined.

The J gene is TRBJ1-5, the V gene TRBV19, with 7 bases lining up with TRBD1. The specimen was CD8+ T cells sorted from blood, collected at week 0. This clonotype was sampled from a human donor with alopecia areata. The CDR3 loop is CASRGDSYSNQPQHF. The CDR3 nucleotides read TGTGCCAGTAGGGGGGACAGCTATAGCAATCAGCCCCAGCATTTT.